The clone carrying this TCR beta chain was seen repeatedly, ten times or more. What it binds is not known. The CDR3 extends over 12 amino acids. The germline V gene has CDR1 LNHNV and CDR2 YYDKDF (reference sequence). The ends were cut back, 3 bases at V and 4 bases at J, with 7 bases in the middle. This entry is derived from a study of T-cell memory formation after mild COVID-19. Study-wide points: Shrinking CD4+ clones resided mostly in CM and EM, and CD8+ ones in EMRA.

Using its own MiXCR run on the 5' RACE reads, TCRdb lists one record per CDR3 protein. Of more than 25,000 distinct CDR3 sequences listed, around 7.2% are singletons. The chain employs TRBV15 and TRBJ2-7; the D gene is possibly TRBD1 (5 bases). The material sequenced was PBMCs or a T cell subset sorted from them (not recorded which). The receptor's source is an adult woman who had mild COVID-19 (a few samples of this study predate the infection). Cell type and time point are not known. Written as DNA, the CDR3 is TGTGCCACCAGCAGCCAGGGTTACGAGCAGTACTTC. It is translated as CATSSQGYEQYF.